These 2 T cell receptor beta chains came from one sample sequenced in a study of cytomegalovirus exposure and HLA in healthy donors. The study ran its PCR with 60 Vbeta and 13 Jbeta primers. Profiling relied on immunoSEQ multiplex PCR, and the TCRdb table lists in-frame clones only, not all of them. The profile covers roughly 120,000 clones, with approximately 80% appearing a single time and 0.24% taken by the ten largest. The material sequenced was PBMCs. These receptors were collected from a man in his forties or fifties in good health and CMV-seronegative.

The chain recombines TRBV28 with TRBJ1-2; D perhaps matches TRBD1 (6 bases). Germline CDR1 and CDR2: MDHEN and SYDVKM. The CDR3 totals 13 residues. The ends were cut back, 6 bases at V and 2 bases at J, with 10 bases in the middle. The CDR3 sequence: CASSQGQNYGYTF. CDR3 bases: TGTGCCAGCAGCCAAGGACAGAACTATGGCTACACCTTC.

This clone was counted a single time. The CDR3 region has the DNA TGTGCCAGCAGGGACAGAATTACTGGAAACACCATATATTTT. It codes for CASRDRITGNTIYF. This chain uses TRBV6-5 with TRBJ1-3, with a weak D call TRBD1 (6 bases). CDR1 and CDR2 from the germline V gene are MNHEY and SVGAGI. Trimming took off 6 bases at V and 2 bases at J, with 11 bases between the two ends. The CDR3 has 14 amino acids.